These 3 T cell receptor beta chains were all obtained from the same sample, sequenced in a study of blood T cell repertoires in COVID-19. The protocol was immunoSEQ multiplex PCR, while the TCRdb copy is restricted to in-frame clones and leaves out a portion. The profile shows over 200,000 clones, around 85% of them singletons. The sequencing input was peripheral blood. Receptors were obtained from a human donor in a cohort sampled during active COVID-19.

There are a few counts of this clone. The chain couples TRBV7-9 to TRBJ2-5, with a weak D call TRBD2 (5 bases). V was cut by 3 bases and J by 2 bases, with 16 bases left in between. The V gene's germline CDR1 is SEHNR and CDR2 FQNEAQ (reference sequence). There are 16 residues in the CDR3. Here the CDR3 DNA reads TGTGCCAGCAGCTTCGGGATACAGACGGGACAAGAGACCCAGTACTTC. As protein: CASSFGIQTGQETQYF.

The J gene is TRBJ2-7, the V gene TRBV7-2; 10 nucleotides align to TRBD2. Trimming removed 3 bases from V and 6 bases from J; junction bases left unmatched: 8. From germline, CDR1 is SGHTA and CDR2 FQGNSA. The CDR3 loop spans 15 amino acids. Written as DNA, the CDR3 is TGTGCCAGCAGCTTTATGGCTAGCGGGAGTGGCGAGCAGTACTTC. Translating it yields CASSFMASGSGEQYF.

This clone was seen once. The V call is TRBV10-2, the J call TRBJ1-4; weak D call: TRBD1 (5 bases). The germline gives CDR1 WSHSY, CDR2 SAAADI. The CDR3 is 15 residues long. Trimming shortened V by 2 bases and J by 4 bases, and 11 bases separated the two germline ends. The CDR3 loop reads CASSERRGLNEKLFF. In DNA form, the CDR3 reads TGCGCCAGCAGTGAGCGGAGGGGCCTTAATGAAAAACTGTTTTTT.